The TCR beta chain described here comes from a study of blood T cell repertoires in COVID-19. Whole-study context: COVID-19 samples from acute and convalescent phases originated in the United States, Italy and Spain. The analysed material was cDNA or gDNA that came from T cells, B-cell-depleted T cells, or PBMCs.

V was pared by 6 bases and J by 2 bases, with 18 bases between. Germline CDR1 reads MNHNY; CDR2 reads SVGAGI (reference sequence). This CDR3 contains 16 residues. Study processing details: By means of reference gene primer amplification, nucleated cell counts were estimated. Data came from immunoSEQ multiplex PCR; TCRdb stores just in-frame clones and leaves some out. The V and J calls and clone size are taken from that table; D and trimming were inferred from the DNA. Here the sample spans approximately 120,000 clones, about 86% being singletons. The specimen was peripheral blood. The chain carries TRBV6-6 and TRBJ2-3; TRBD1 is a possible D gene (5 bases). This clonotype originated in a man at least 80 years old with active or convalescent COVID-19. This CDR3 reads CASRWGGGDLTDTQYF. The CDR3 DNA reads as TGTGCCAGCAGGTGGGGCGGCGGCGACCTCACAGATACGCAGTATTTT.